These 18 T cell receptor beta chains originate from one sample sequenced in a study of beta chain features in type 1 diabetes. The entirety of the isolated RNA underwent reverse transcription, so expressed TCRB transcripts were sequenced. Some clones are missing from TCRdb's copy, which holds only in-frame ones; the method was immunoSEQ multiplex PCR. The repertoire holds hundreds of thousands of clones, with approximately 30% as singletons. The source material was naive CD4+ T cells from blood. These receptors originate from a man between 18 and 29 years old in good health.

V usage is TRBV7-9 and J usage is TRBJ2-5; 10 nucleotides line up with TRBD1. This CDR3 has 15 amino acids. CDR1 and CDR2 from the germline V gene are SEHNR and FQNEAQ (reference sequence). The V and J ends lost 5 bases and 5 bases, in that order; junction bases with no gene match: 8. The CDR3 loop reads CASSGRTGGDETQYF. In nucleotides, the CDR3 is TGTGCCAGCAGCGGACGGACAGGGGGGGACGAGACCCAGTACTTC.

This clone was seen more than once but under ten times. CDR3 amino acids: CASSEEREQYF. As DNA, the CDR3 is TGTGCCAGCAGTGAAGAGAGGGAGCAGTACTTC. The V gene is TRBV2, the J gene TRBJ2-7; D gene ambiguous. V gave up 1 base and J gave up 7 bases, with 5 bases separating them. CDR1 SNHLY and CDR2 FYNNEI come from the germline V gene. The length of the CDR3 is 11 residues.

Here the CDR3 DNA reads TGTGCCAGCACACGGGACAGGGGTTACAATGAGCAGTTCTTC. This sequence encodes CASTRDRGYNEQFF. The rearrangement uses TRBV2 and TRBJ2-1; TRBD1 matches at 10 bases. Per the germline V gene, CDR1 is SNHLY and CDR2 is FYNNEI. The V gene end was trimmed by 7 bases and the J gene end by 4 bases; junction bases not matched to a gene: 4. The CDR3 covers 14 residues.

This chain connects TRBV9 to TRBJ2-5; D gene unclear. Per germline, CDR1 SGDLS and CDR2 YYNGEE. V was shortened by 4 bases and J by 0 bases, with 13 bases between the two germline ends. The CDR3 is 15 amino acids. The CDR3: CASSLMDAYQETQYF. The CDR3 DNA reads as TGTGCCAGCAGCCTTATGGACGCATACCAAGAGACCCAGTACTTC. The complete variable domain, with remaining parts taken from reference TRBV9 and TRBJ2-5, reads DSGVTQTPKHLITATGQRVTLRCSPRSGDLSVYWYQQSLDQGLQFLIQYYNGEERAKGNILERFSAQQFPDLHSELNLSSLELGDSALYFCASSLMDAYQETQYFGPGTRLLVL.

This clone was seen a handful of times. This chain connects TRBV5-1 to TRBJ1-5; D is uncertain. Trimming shortened V by 3 bases and J by 8 bases, and 15 bases separated the two germline ends. The CDR3 has 14 residues. Germline V gene data show CDR1 as SGHRS and CDR2 as YFSETQ. CDR3 sequence: CASSYLAGEEPQHF. CDR3 coding DNA: TGCGCCAGCAGCTACTTAGCGGGCGAGGAGCCCCAGCATTTT.

V and J are TRBV7-2 and TRBJ1-4, with 10 bases that match TRBD1. After removal of 5 bases from V and 7 bases from J, the junction contained 10 bases not matched to a gene. The CDR3 contains 16 residues. Germline V gives CDR1 SGHTA, CDR2 FQGNSA. CDR3 in DNA: TGTGCCAGCAGCCATCCGCGGACAGGGGGTGTTGAAAAACTGTTTTTT. Amino acids: CASSHPRTGGVEKLFF.

The chain carries TRBV28 and TRBJ2-7; 8 bases agree with TRBD2. The ends lost 2 bases at V and 2 bases at J; junction bases unmatched: 8. CDR3 length equals 16 residues. Germline V CDR1 and CDR2: MDHEN, SYDVKM. The CDR3 region has the DNA TGTGCCAGCAGTTTAGGGACTCGCGGGAGGACCTACGAGCAGTACTTC. Encoded protein: CASSLGTRGRTYEQYF.

This clone has more than one count but fewer than ten. The chain recombines TRBV29-1 with TRBJ1-2; TRBD1 matches 8 bases. CDR1 SQVTM and CDR2 ANQGSEA come from the germline V gene. Trimming cost V 6 bases and J 3 bases; bases outside gene matches: 3. The CDR3 contains 12 residues. Here the CDR3 reads CSVDRVDYGYTF. CDR3 in DNA: TGCAGCGTGGACAGGGTGGACTATGGCTACACCTTC.

This rearrangement joins TRBV28 to TRBJ2-7, with D hard to call. The V and J ends lost 2 bases and 3 bases respectively, with 11 bases between them. The CDR3 is made up of 14 amino acids. The germline CDR1 and CDR2 sequences are MDHEN and SYDVKM. The CDR3 coding sequence is TGTGCCAGCAGTTTAGTGGCAGGCCTCTACGAGCAGTACTTC. Translating it yields CASSLVAGLYEQYF.

This clone has more than one count but fewer than ten. The J gene is TRBJ2-5, the V gene TRBV9; 11 positions agree with TRBD2. V lost 0 bases, J lost 5 bases, and 6 bases stayed unmatched. Germline V gene data show CDR1 as SGDLS and CDR2 as YYNGEE. CDR3 size: 16 residues. The CDR3 DNA reads TGTGCCAGCAGCGTAGGTACTAGCGGGAGAACCGAGACCCAGTACTTC. It specifies CASSVGTSGRTETQYF.

Concerning this clone: Other DNA sequences in this specimen translate into the identical CDR3. This sequence joins TRBV29-1 and TRBJ1-1; D gene unclear. Germline V CDR1 and CDR2: SQVTM, ANQGSEA. The CDR3 contains 12 residues. V was cut by 4 bases and J by 1 base, with 7 bases left in between. This chain's CDR3 is CSVVRENTEAFF. The CDR3 DNA follows: TGCAGCGTTGTCCGGGAGAACACTGAAGCTTTCTTT.

CDR3 in DNA: TGTGCCAGCAGCCACGCAGGGGCCCTCACAGATACGCAGTATTTT. Translated: CASSHAGALTDTQYF. V gene TRBV7-9 combines with J gene TRBJ2-3, with D possibly TRBD1 on 6 matching bases. Germline values: CDR1 SEHNR, CDR2 FQNEAQ (reference sequence). CDR3 length: 15 amino acids. V was clipped by 5 bases and J by 2 bases, with 14 bases between them.

V is TRBV7-2 and J is TRBJ2-1; 16 bases align to TRBD2. CDR1 and CDR2 (germline): SGHTA, FQGNSA. With V trimmed by 4 bases and J by 6 bases, 6 bases remained unmatched. This CDR3 is 17 amino acids long. This chain's CDR3 is CASSSGLAGGPGNEQFF. The CDR3 DNA reads TGTGCCAGCAGCTCGGGACTAGCGGGAGGGCCCGGCAATGAGCAGTTCTTC. Filled out from reference TRBV7-2 and TRBJ2-1, the complete variable domain reads GAGVSQSPSNKVTEKGKDVELRCDPISGHTALYWYRQSLGQGLEFLIYFQGNSAPDKSGLPSDRFSAERTGGSVSTLTIQRTQQEDSAVYLCASSSGLAGGPGNEQFFGPGTRLTVL.

This clone was seen a single time. The gene calls are TRBV2 and TRBJ2-2, with D possibly being TRBD1 (5 bases). CDR3 length: 13 residues. Germline V lookup: CDR1 SNHLY, CDR2 FYNNEI. With 3 bases removed from V and 6 bases from J, the gap between germline ends came to 8 bases. The CDR3 sequence is CASSDQGSGELFF. In DNA form, the CDR3 reads TGTGCCAGCAGTGACCAGGGTTCCGGGGAGCTGTTTTTT.

The chain carries TRBV9 and TRBJ2-1, with 12 bases fitting TRBD2. Germline CDR1 and CDR2: SGDLS and YYNGEE. This CDR3 is built from 13 residues. J lost 13 bases, V lost 4 bases, and 6 bases had no gene match. This chain's CDR3 is CASSPQTSGSQFF. The CDR3, as DNA: TGTGCCAGCAGCCCCCAGACTAGCGGGAGCCAGTTCTTC.

The chain links TRBV23-1 to TRBJ1-5; D may be TRBD1 (5 bases). TRBV23-1 qualifies as an ORF whose function is uncertain. The length of the CDR3 is 13 residues. V gave up 6 bases and J gave up 7 bases, with 13 bases separating them. The CDR3 coding sequence is TGCGCCAGCAGCCCGACAGTGGAGCAGCCCCAGCATTTT. It specifies CASSPTVEQPQHF.

The J gene is TRBJ2-7, the V gene TRBV15; unclear D gene. The CDR3 length is 13 residues. Trimming removed 0 bases at V and 9 bases at J, with 12 bases between. The V gene's germline CDR1 is LNHNV and CDR2 YYDKDF (reference sequence). CDR3 sequence reads: CATSRDRILGQYF. The DNA for the CDR3 is TGTGCCACCAGCAGAGATCGGATACTCGGGCAGTACTTC.

A few counts support this clone. The chain carries TRBV15 and TRBJ2-7; TRBD2 aligns across 10 bases. Germline CDR1 LNHNV, CDR2 YYDKDF (reference sequence). V lost 4 bases, J lost 2 bases, and 5 bases stayed unmatched. The CDR3 is 15 amino acids. CDR3 nucleotide sequence: TGTGCCACCAGCACCCGGACTAGCGGAACCTACGAGCAGTACTTC. This encodes CATSTRTSGTYEQYF.